This TCR beta chain emerged from a study of STAT5B mutations in CD4+ large granular lymphocyte leukemia. Study conclusions and caveats: Compared with healthy controls (2/35), patient top clones favored TRBV06 (8/27). Main leukemic clonotypes were patient-specific, but roughly 25% appeared at low frequency elsewhere. Without HLA matching, higher CD4+ than CD8+ T-LGLL clonality could reflect small sample size.

Turning to this clone: The antigen is unknown.

This was a survey-level run. The protocol was immunoSEQ multiplex PCR, while the TCRdb copy is restricted to in-frame clones and leaves out a portion. This table holds 30,000 to 40,000 clones, around 89% found once. The V gene's germline CDR1 is MGHRA and CDR2 YSYEKL. The CDR3 is 16 residues long. V dropped 4 bases and J dropped 5 bases, with 20 bases sitting between them. The TCR was taken from a human donor in good health. The chain links TRBV4-1 to TRBJ2-5, with D unresolved. The sequencing input was CD4+ T cells from blood buffy coats. CDR3 loop: CASSPRGISFGETQYF. DNA for the CDR3: TGCGCCAGCAGCCCCCGCGGTATCAGTTTCGGCGAGACCCAGTACTTC.